The 12 T cell receptor beta chains in this list originate from one sample, sequenced in a study of shared clonotypes between healthy human individuals. Method: immunoSEQ multiplex PCR; TCRdb's copy keeps in-frame clones and lacks some. The sample has about 2,100,000 clones, about 93% seen once. CD45RO-negative CD8 cells positively selected for CCR7 made up the naive population, which excluded terminally differentiated effector memory CD45RA+ cells. The material sequenced was naive CD8+ T cells from PBMCs. These receptors were collected from a man aged 18 to 29 in good health. Some clones in this sample may be carry-over from other donors' samples.

The chain couples TRBV27 to TRBJ1-2; weak D call: TRBD1 (6 bases). The CDR3 extends over 13 amino acids. The V end was cut by 4 bases, the J end by 7 bases, with 13 bases between. CDR1 and CDR2 (germline): MNHEY, SMNVEV (reference sequence). The CDR3 coding sequence is TGTGCCAGCAGTTACGGGGGGGCTGGTGGCTACACCTTC. Protein sequence: CASSYGGAGGYTF.

Only a few counts were recorded for this clone. J is TRBJ2-2 and V is TRBV4-1, with 8 bases identical to TRBD1. CDR1 and CDR2 from the germline V gene are MGHRA and YSYEKL. The trim removed 3 bases at V and 3 bases at J, leaving 6 bases unmatched. This CDR3 spans 16 amino acids. CDR3 residues: CASSQLTGEYTGELFF. The CDR3 DNA follows: TGCGCCAGCAGCCAGTTGACAGGGGAATACACCGGGGAGCTGTTTTTT.

This chain connects TRBV10-3 to TRBJ2-3, with 8 bases matching TRBD2. V trimming: 4 bases; J trimming: 1 base; junction bases outside the gene matches: 1. Germline lookup yields CDR1 ENHRY and CDR2 SYGVKD. CDR3 length: 14 amino acids. The CDR3: CAISGLARTDTQYF. Written as DNA, the CDR3 is TGTGCCATCAGTGGACTAGCGCGCACAGATACGCAGTATTTT.

Comments on this clone: Distinct nucleotide sequences in the sample also encode this CDR3. The rearrangement uses TRBV4-1 and TRBJ2-7; D might be TRBD1 (6 bases). From germline, CDR1 is MGHRA and CDR2 YSYEKL. Trimming stripped 0 bases from V and 2 bases from J, with 11 bases between. The CDR3 runs to 15 residues. CDR3 region: CASSQDPAGAYEQYF. The CDR3 coding sequence is TGCGCCAGCAGCCAAGATCCCGCAGGGGCCTACGAGCAGTACTTC.

The CDR3 loop is CASSATINEQFF. Here the CDR3 DNA reads TGTGCCAGCAGCGCTACCATCAATGAGCAGTTCTTC. The chain recombines TRBV7-9 with TRBJ2-1; the D is unclear. The V gene's germline CDR1 is SEHNR and CDR2 FQNEAQ (reference sequence). The CDR3 runs to 12 residues. Trimming took off 5 bases at V and 6 bases at J, with 8 bases between the two ends.

The V call is TRBV7-9, the J call TRBJ2-7; tentatively, D is TRBD2 (5 bases). The V and J ends lost 2 bases and 0 bases respectively, with 8 bases between them. This CDR3 is built from 14 residues. The germline V gene encodes CDR1 SEHNR and CDR2 FQNEAQ (reference sequence). The CDR3 is CASSLWTVSYEQYF. The CDR3 coding sequence is TGTGCCAGCAGCTTATGGACTGTCTCCTACGAGCAGTACTTC.

This clone came up a few times. The chain employs TRBV9 and TRBJ2-7; tentative D call: TRBD1 (5 bases). Germline assignment: CDR1 SGDLS and CDR2 YYNGEE. V was trimmed by 3 bases and J by 3 bases, leaving 7 bases between them. The CDR3 extends over 12 amino acids. CDR3 loop: CASSDDSYEQYF. The CDR3 DNA is TGTGCCAGCAGCGACGACAGCTACGAGCAGTACTTC.

This sequence joins TRBV27 and TRBJ2-1, with D perhaps TRBD2 (6 bases). The CDR3 sequence is 16 residues long. The ends were cut back, 4 bases at V and 4 bases at J, with 17 bases in the middle. The germline gives CDR1 MNHEY, CDR2 SMNVEV (reference sequence). In nucleotides, the CDR3 is TGTGCCAGCAGTTCCCCGGGACGCGGGATGTACAATGAGCAGTTCTTC. Translation gives CASSSPGRGMYNEQFF.

The chain couples TRBV27 to TRBJ1-4, with D unclear. The CDR3 is 14 residues long. From germline, CDR1 is MNHEY and CDR2 SMNVEV (reference sequence). V lost 1 base to trimming and J lost 4 bases, with 7 bases between them. This chain's CDR3 is CASSLLGVNEKLFF. CDR3 DNA: TGTGCCAGCAGTTTATTGGGAGTTAATGAAAAACTGTTTTTT.

This clone was picked up one time. This chain links TRBV10-3 with TRBJ1-3; D not resolved. There are 15 residues in the CDR3. V was cut by 0 bases and J by 0 bases, with 6 bases left in between. Germline CDR1 is ENHRY and CDR2 is SYGVKD. Here the CDR3 reads CAISESISSGNTIYF. The CDR3 DNA follows: TGTGCCATCAGTGAGTCCATCTCCTCTGGAAACACCATATATTTT.

This clone was found once. The chain has TRBV7-8 and TRBJ1-1; D ambiguous. The germline V and J ends were trimmed by 2 bases and 2 bases, with 12 bases remaining between them. The germline V gene has CDR1 SGHVS and CDR2 FQNEAQ. This CDR3 region has 15 residues. This chain's CDR3 is CASSLTANRNTEAFF. The CDR3 DNA is TGTGCCAGCAGCTTAACGGCGAATCGAAACACTGAAGCTTTCTTT.

The rearrangement uses TRBV10-2 and TRBJ2-2; TRBD2 matches 10 bases. Germline CDR1 reads WSHSY; CDR2 reads SAAADI. V lost 2 bases and J lost 4; bases outside the gene matches: 13. The CDR3 runs 19 residues. CDR3: CASSEPLTTLAGSTGELFF. For the CDR3, the DNA is TGCGCCAGCAGTGAGCCCTTAACAACACTAGCGGGGAGCACCGGGGAGCTGTTTTTT.